This is a list of T cell receptor beta chains from one sample in a study of CD8 T cells in ankylosing spondylitis. TCRdb re-called the 5' RACE reads with MiXCR, one entry per CDR3 protein. The sample carries about 160,000 distinct CDR3 sequences, about 16% recorded once. The sample comprised blood, either unsorted or a sorted T cell fraction (not recorded which). These receptor sequences come from a male donor with ankylosing spondylitis or in good health (not recorded which). Each CDR3 is given with its conserved first and last residue. The D gene is left open where the match is weak. Only some rows state a clone size, as once, few, many or a class for expanded clones.

TRBV29-1	many	NA	TRBJ2-7	CSVVLMAYEQYF	TGCAGCGTTGTATTGATGGCCTACGAGCAGTACTTC
TRBV7-3	many	TRBD2	TRBJ2-1	CASSLMPSGNNEQFF	TGTGCCAGCAGCTTAATGCCTAGCGGGAACAATGAGCAGTTCTTC
TRBV20-1	many	NA	TRBJ2-1	CSARDGGTYFSYNEQFF	TGCAGTGCTAGAGATGGGGGGACTTACTTCTCCTACAATGAGCAGTTCTTC
TRBV7-2	NA	NA	TRBJ1-6	CASSPIQGAVNSPLHF	TGTGCCAGCAGCCCTATACAGGGTGCGGTTAATTCACCCCTCCACTTT
TRBV7-8	few	NA	TRBJ1-5	CASREGTRNQPQHF	TGTGCCAGCAGAGAGGGGACACGCAATCAGCCCCAGCATTTT
TRBV6-5	NA	NA	TRBJ2-5	CASSYGEETQYF	TGTGCCAGCAGTTACGGGGAAGAGACCCAGTACTTC
TRBV12-3/TRBV12-4	few	NA	TRBJ1-6	CASLRGGGNSPLHF	TGTGCCAGCCTCCGGGGAGGGGGAAATTCACCCCTCCACTTT
TRBV6-5	few	TRBD1	TRBJ1-1	CASNRGNTEAFF	TGTGCCAGCAACAGGGGGAACACTGAAGCTTTCTTT
TRBV20-1	many	TRBD2	TRBJ2-7	CSARRTSGNWYEQYF	TGCAGTGCACGGCGGACTAGCGGGAACTGGTACGAGCAGTACTTC
TRBV20-1	many	TRBD1	TRBJ2-3	CSAPRTGNTDTQYF	TGCAGTGCTCCCCGGACAGGGAACACAGATACGCAGTATTTT
TRBV5-1	many	NA	TRBJ2-5	CASSEYIGQKSQETQYF	TGCGCCAGCAGTGAATATATAGGACAGAAGTCACAAGAGACCCAGTACTTC
TRBV28	many	TRBD1	TRBJ2-7	CASRMGQGNYEQYF	TGTGCCAGCAGAATGGGACAGGGCAACTACGAGCAGTACTTC
TRBV20-1	many	NA	TRBJ2-2	CSARGGAAANTGELFF	TGCAGTGCTAGGGGCGGGGCAGCGGCGAACACCGGGGAGCTGTTTTTT
TRBV28	many	NA	TRBJ1-1	CASEDSLNTEAFF	TGTGCCAGCGAGGACAGTCTAAACACTGAAGCTTTCTTT
TRBV20-1	many	TRBD2	TRBJ2-1	CSARPGLAGGAYNEQFF	TGCAGTGCTAGACCGGGACTAGCGGGAGGGGCCTACAATGAGCAGTTCTTC
TRBV5-1	few	NA	TRBJ2-1	CASSSRNEQFF	TGCGCCAGCAGCTCAAGGAATGAGCAGTTCTTC
TRBV12-3/TRBV12-4	many	TRBD2	TRBJ2-2	CASSLLAGGPAGELFF	TGTGCCAGCAGTCTACTAGCGGGAGGGCCCGCCGGGGAGCTGTTTTTT
TRBV5-1	many	NA	TRBJ1-1	CASGSGGGENTEAFF	TGCGCCAGCGGTTCTGGGGGGGGCGAAAACACTGAAGCTTTCTTT
TRBV20-1	many	TRBD1	TRBJ2-4	CSAPQGLAKNIQYF	TGCAGTGCTCCACAGGGGCTAGCCAAAAACATTCAGTACTTC
TRBV12-3/TRBV12-4	many	NA	TRBJ2-1	CASSLPLGEQFF	TGTGCCAGCAGTTTACCCCTAGGGGAGCAGTTCTTC
TRBV5-1	NA	NA	TRBJ2-2	CASSPMSSVNTGELFF	TGCGCCAGCAGCCCGATGTCCAGCGTGAACACCGGGGAGCTGTTTTTT
TRBV10-3	few	NA	TRBJ2-7	CAISEGSDYEQYF	TGTGCCATCAGTGAGGGATCAGACTACGAGCAGTACTTC
TRBV12-3/TRBV12-4	many	NA	TRBJ2-7	CASSLLLSSYEQYF	TGTGCCAGCAGTTTACTGCTGAGTAGCTACGAGCAGTACTTC
TRBV6-1	NA	NA	TRBJ2-7	CASMHTFYEQYF	TGTGCCAGCATGCACACCTTCTACGAGCAGTACTTC
TRBV6-5	NA	NA	TRBJ2-7	CATQRVGPSYEQYF	TGTGCCACACAGAGGGTCGGACCCTCCTACGAGCAGTACTTC
TRBV3-1	NA	NA	TRBJ2-1	CASSQDNWAVVNEQFF	TGTGCCAGCAGCCAAGATAATTGGGCAGTTGTCAATGAGCAGTTCTTC
TRBV28	NA	TRBD1	TRBJ1-5	CASSDREYNQPQHF	TGTGCCAGCTCTGACAGGGAGTACAATCAGCCCCAGCATTTT
TRBV5-1	many	NA	TRBJ2-5	CASSVSFFRETQYF	TGCGCCAGCAGCGTCAGCTTTTTTCGGGAGACCCAGTACTTC
TRBV27	many	TRBD2	TRBJ2-1	CASSFLADTYNEQFF	TGTGCCAGCAGTTTTCTAGCGGATACCTACAATGAGCAGTTCTTC
TRBV5-1	many	TRBD1	TRBJ2-7	CASSLVGTGAYEQYF	TGCGCCAGCAGCTTGGTAGGGACAGGGGCCTACGAGCAGTACTTC
TRBV5-1	many	NA	TRBJ1-4	CASSPDGWGEKLFF	TGCGCCAGCAGCCCAGATGGCTGGGGCGAAAAACTGTTTTTT
TRBV20-1	many	TRBD1	TRBJ2-6	CSARERGTGLSGANVLTF	TGCAGTGCTAGAGAAAGGGGGACAGGCCTCTCTGGGGCCAACGTCCTGACTTTC
TRBV5-1	NA	NA	TRBJ1-4	CASSLGRLEKLFF	TGCGCCAGCAGCTTGGGACGGTTGGAAAAACTGTTTTTT
TRBV20-1	many	NA	TRBJ2-5	CSAPDSIVGETQYF	TGCAGTGCTCCTGACAGTATAGTAGGAGAGACCCAGTACTTC
TRBV6-5	NA	NA	TRBJ2-7	CASSKDSSYEQYF	TGTGCCAGCAGCAAGGACAGCTCCTACGAGCAGTACTTC
TRBV28	NA	NA	TRBJ2-2	CASSTGTGELFF	TGTGCCAGCAGTACAGGGACCGGGGAGCTGTTTTTT
TRBV7-8	many	NA	TRBJ1-1	CASSLKYAGTGNTEAFF	TGTGCCAGCAGCTTAAAGTACGCGGGAACAGGGAACACTGAAGCTTTCTTT
TRBV20-1	NA	TRBD2	TRBJ2-1	CSASPSTGGFSYNEQFF	TGCAGTGCTAGCCCCTCCACGGGAGGGTTTTCCTACAATGAGCAGTTCTTC
TRBV10-3	many	NA	TRBJ1-2	CAIFSGSTGSIGYTF	TGTGCCATCTTCAGTGGATCCACAGGGTCCATTGGCTACACCTTC
TRBV27	NA	TRBD1	TRBJ1-6	CASNNRGTSANSPLHF	TGTGCCAGCAATAACAGGGGAACCTCAGCTAATTCACCCCTCCACTTT
TRBV5-1	many	NA	TRBJ1-1	CASSLEAAFF	TGCGCCAGCAGCTTGGAGGCGGCTTTCTTT
TRBV7-2	NA	NA	TRBJ1-5	CASSPGVIQPQHF	TGTGCCAGCAGCCCGGGGGTGATTCAGCCCCAGCATTTT
TRBV5-1	many	NA	TRBJ2-2	CASSLAKGAGTGELFF	TGCGCCAGCAGCTTGGCCAAGGGGGCGGGGACCGGGGAGCTGTTTTTT
TRBV5-5	many	NA	TRBJ2-1	CASSSDRSYNEQFF	TGTGCCAGCAGCTCGGACAGATCCTACAATGAGCAGTTCTTC
TRBV5-1	few	NA	TRBJ1-1	CASSPSDSLNTEAFF	TGCGCCAGCAGCCCCTCGGACAGCCTGAACACTGAAGCTTTCTTT
TRBV3-1	many	TRBD2	TRBJ2-1	CASSLETSGRNEQFF	TGTGCCAGCAGCCTTGAGACTAGCGGGAGGAATGAGCAGTTCTTC
TRBV29-1	many	TRBD2	TRBJ2-2	CSVLRLASTGELFF	TGCAGCGTTTTAAGACTAGCAAGCACCGGGGAGCTGTTTTTT
TRBV20-1	NA	NA	TRBJ2-1	CSARDAGGTYNEQFF	TGCAGTGCTAGAGATGCTGGGGGGACTTACAATGAGCAGTTCTTC
TRBV7-2	NA	NA	TRBJ2-7	CASSRRPGIHEQYF	TGTGCCAGCAGCCGCCGGCCGGGTATACACGAGCAGTACTTC
TRBV4-1	NA	TRBD1	TRBJ2-7	CASSIQGAREQYF	TGCGCCAGCAGCATACAGGGGGCTAGAGAGCAGTACTTC
TRBV24-1	NA	NA	TRBJ2-1	CATSDLGPAGLSHEQFF	TGTGCCACCAGTGATTTAGGCCCTGCGGGGCTCTCCCATGAGCAGTTCTTC
TRBV30	NA	NA	TRBJ2-7	CAWIYNSYEQYF	TGTGCCTGGATTTACAACTCCTACGAGCAGTACTTC
TRBV5-4	few	TRBD1	TRBJ1-2	CASSVGTANYGYTF	TGTGCCAGCAGCGTGGGGACAGCAAACTATGGCTACACCTTC
TRBV28	NA	NA	TRBJ2-5	CASSSKRLVQETQYF	TGTGCCAGCAGTTCCAAGCGACTAGTGCAAGAGACCCAGTACTTC
TRBV7-9	few	TRBD2	TRBJ2-1	CASSWAGGPRNEQFF	TGTGCCAGCAGTTGGGCGGGAGGGCCGAGGAATGAGCAGTTCTTC
TRBV5-1	NA	TRBD2	TRBJ2-2	CASSFSGGTTGELFF	TGCGCCAGCAGCTTTAGCGGGGGGACCACCGGGGAGCTGTTTTTT
TRBV5-1	few	NA	TRBJ2-3	CASSEEPVTDTQYF	TGCGCCAGCAGCGAGGAGCCCGTCACAGATACGCAGTATTTT
TRBV24-1	NA	TRBD2	TRBJ2-1	CATSDLQAGGTEQFF	TGTGCCACCAGTGATTTGCAAGCGGGAGGAACTGAGCAGTTCTTC
TRBV28	many	NA	TRBJ2-5	CASSLFSWKVEETQYF	TGTGCCAGCAGTTTATTTTCGTGGAAGGTAGAAGAGACCCAGTACTTC
TRBV2	NA	TRBD1	TRBJ1-2	CASRSDRGGYTF	TGTGCCAGCAGGTCGGACAGGGGTGGCTACACCTTC